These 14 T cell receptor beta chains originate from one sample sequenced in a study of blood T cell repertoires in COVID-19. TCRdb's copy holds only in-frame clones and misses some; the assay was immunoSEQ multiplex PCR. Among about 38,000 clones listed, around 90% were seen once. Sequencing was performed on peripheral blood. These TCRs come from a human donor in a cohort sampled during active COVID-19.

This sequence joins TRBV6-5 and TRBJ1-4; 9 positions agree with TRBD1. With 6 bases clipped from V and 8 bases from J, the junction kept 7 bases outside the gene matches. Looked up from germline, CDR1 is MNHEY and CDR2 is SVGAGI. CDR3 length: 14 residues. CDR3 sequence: CASRRQGEGEKLFF. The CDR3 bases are TGTGCCAGCAGACGACAGGGGGAGGGGGAAAAACTGTTTTTT.

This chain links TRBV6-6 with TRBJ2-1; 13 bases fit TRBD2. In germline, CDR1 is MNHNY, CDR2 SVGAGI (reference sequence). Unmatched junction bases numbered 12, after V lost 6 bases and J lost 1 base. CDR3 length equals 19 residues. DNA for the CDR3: TGTGCCAGCAGCGGGGGGAGACTAGCGGGAGGACCTTCCTACAATGAGCAGTTCTTC. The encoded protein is CASSGGRLAGGPSYNEQFF.

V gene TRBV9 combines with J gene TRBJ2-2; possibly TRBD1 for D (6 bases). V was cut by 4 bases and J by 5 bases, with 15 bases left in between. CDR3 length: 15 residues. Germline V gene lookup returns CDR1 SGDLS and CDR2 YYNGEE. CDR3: CASSTLLGGTGELFF. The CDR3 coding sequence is TGTGCCAGCAGCACCCTCCTAGGGGGAACCGGGGAGCTGTTTTTT.

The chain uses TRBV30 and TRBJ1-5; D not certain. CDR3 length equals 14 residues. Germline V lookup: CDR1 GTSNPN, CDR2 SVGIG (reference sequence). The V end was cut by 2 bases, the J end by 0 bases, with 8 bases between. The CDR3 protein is CAWSKRYSNQPQHF. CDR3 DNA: TGTGCCTGGAGTAAGAGGTATAGCAATCAGCCCCAGCATTTT.

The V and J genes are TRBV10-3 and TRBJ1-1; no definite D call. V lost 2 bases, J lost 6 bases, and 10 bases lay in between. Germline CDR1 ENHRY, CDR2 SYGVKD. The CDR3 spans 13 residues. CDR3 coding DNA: TGTGCCATCAGTGAGATCGCGGGCGCTGAAGCTTTCTTT. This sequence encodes CAISEIAGAEAFF.

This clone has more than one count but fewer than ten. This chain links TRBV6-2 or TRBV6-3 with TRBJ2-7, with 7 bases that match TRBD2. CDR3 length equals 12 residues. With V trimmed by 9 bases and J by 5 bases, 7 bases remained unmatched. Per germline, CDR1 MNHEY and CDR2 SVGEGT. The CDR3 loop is CASSQREDEQYF. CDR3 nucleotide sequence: TGTGCCAGTAGTCAGCGGGAAGACGAGCAGTACTTC.

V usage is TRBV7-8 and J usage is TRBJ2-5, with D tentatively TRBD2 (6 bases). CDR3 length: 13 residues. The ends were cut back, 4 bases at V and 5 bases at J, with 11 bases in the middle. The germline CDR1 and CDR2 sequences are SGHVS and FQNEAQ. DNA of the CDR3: TGTGCCAGCAGCTCTAGGGCGGGGGAGACCCAGTACTTC. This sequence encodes CASSSRAGETQYF.

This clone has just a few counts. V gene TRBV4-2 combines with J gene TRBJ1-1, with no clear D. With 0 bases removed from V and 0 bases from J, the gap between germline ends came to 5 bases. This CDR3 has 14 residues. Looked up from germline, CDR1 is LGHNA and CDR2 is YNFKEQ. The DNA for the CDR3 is TGTGCCAGCAGCCAAGATATAATGAACACTGAAGCTTTCTTT. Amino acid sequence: CASSQDIMNTEAFF.

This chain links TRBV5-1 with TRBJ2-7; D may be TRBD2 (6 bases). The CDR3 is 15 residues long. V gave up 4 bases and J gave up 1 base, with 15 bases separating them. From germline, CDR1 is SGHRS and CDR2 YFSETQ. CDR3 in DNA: TGCGCCAGCAGCCTAGGGCCGGCGGGGTCCTACGAGCAGTACTTC. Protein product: CASSLGPAGSYEQYF.

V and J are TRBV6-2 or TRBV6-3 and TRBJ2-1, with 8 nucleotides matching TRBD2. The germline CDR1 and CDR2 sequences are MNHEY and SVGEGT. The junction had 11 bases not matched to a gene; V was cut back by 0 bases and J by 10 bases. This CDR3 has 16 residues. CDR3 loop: CASSYSSSGRAGEQFF. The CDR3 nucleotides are TGTGCCAGCAGTTACTCGTCCAGCGGGAGAGCTGGAGAGCAGTTCTTC.

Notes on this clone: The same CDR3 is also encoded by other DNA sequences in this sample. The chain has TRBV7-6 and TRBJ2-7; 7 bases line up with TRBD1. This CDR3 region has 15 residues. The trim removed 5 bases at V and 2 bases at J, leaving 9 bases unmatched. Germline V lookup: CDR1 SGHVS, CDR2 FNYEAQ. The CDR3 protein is CASSLGGDRAYEQYF. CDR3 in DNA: TGTGCCAGCAGCCTCGGTGGTGACAGGGCCTACGAGCAGTACTTC.

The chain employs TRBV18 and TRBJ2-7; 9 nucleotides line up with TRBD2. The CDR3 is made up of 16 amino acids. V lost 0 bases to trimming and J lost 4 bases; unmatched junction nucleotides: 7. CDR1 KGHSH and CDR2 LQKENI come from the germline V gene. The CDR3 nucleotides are TGTGCCAGCTCACCACCGGGCGGGAGGGCCATTTACGAGCAGTACTTC. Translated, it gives CASSPPGGRAIYEQYF.

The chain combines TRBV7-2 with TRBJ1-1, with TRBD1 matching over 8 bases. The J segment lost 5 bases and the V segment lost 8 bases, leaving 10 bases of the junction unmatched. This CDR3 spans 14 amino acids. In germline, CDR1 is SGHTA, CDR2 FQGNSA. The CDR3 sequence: CASVRTGWETEAFF. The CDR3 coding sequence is TGTGCCAGCGTCCGGACAGGGTGGGAGACTGAAGCTTTCTTT.

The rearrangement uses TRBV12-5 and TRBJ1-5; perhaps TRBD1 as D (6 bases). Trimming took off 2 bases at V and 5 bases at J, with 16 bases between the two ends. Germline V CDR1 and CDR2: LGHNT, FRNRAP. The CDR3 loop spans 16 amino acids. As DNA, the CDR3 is TGTGCTAGTGGTTTGCGGTCAGGGGATAAGTATCAGCCCCAGCATTTT. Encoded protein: CASGLRSGDKYQPQHF.